One and the same sample provided the 2 T cell receptor beta chains below, sequenced in a study of blood T cell repertoires in COVID-19 (dated by TCRdb to 2018 to 2021). The library was obtained by the immunoSEQ multiplex PCR assay. Drawn from immuneACCESS, this table holds only the in-frame rearrangements with V and J called that TCRdb kept. Clones are partly lost; checked studies trace under half to an unresolved V gene and leave the rest unexplained. Counted in this sample were 150,000 to 200,000 clones; roughly nine tenths of them appeared once. The top ten hold just under 25% of the sample. Sequencing was done on a sample of PBMCs or T cells enriched from blood (not recorded which). These receptors were collected from a woman between 35 and 50 years old in a cohort exposed to, infected with or recovered from COVID-19 (not recorded which).

The rearrangement uses TRBV29-1 and TRBJ1-4; 8 bases line up with TRBD1. Germline CDR1 reads SQVTM; CDR2 reads ANQGSEA. This CDR3 region has 13 residues. The V gene end was trimmed by 6 bases and the J gene end by 4 bases; junction bases not matched to a gene: 4. The CDR3 DNA follows: TGCAGCGTCGAACAGGGGGATAATGAAAAACTGTTTTTT. Translating it yields CSVEQGDNEKLFF.

The rearrangement joins TRBV2 to TRBJ1-6; D remains ambiguous. Per germline, CDR1 SNHLY and CDR2 FYNNEI. The CDR3 covers 13 residues. The V and J ends lost 7 bases and 4 bases respectively, with 8 bases between them. The CDR3 bases are TGTGCCAGCACGAGGTTGTATAATTCACCCCTCCACTTT. Amino acids: CASTRLYNSPLHF.